The 25 T cell receptor beta chains below come from one sample, sequenced in a study of T cells in Graves' hyperthyroidism and ophthalmopathy (dated by TCRdb to the late 2010s). To prepare the library, multiplex PCR was applied. Sequencing was carried out with an Illumina HiSeq 2000. The TCR beta CDR3 regions were amplified from the RNA transcripts. The first round of RT-PCR for the TCR CDR3 was performed with the HTBI primer set and the Qiagen OneStep RT-PCR kit. TCRdb reprocessing: public reads trimmed at Q25 with fastp, clones called with MiXCR, in-frame beta chains kept. A single entry per CDR3 protein holds the most common genes and DNA from its merged rows. This sample holds about 600,000 distinct CDR3 sequences; roughly 15% were observed only once. Around 12% of the sample belongs to the ten largest clones. Material: blood. The receptors shown here come from a woman in her forties or fifties with Graves' ophthalmopathy.

At least ten counts were recorded for this clonotype. This sequence joins TRBV7-2 and TRBJ2-1; 9 bases map to TRBD2. The CDR3 has 17 residues. Losses at the gene ends were 4 bases for V and 7 bases for J; bases not matched to a gene: 14. Germline V gene lookup returns CDR1 SGHTA and CDR2 FQGNSA. Here the CDR3 DNA reads TGTGCCAGCAGCTCGGGGGGACTAGCCCTGGTGGGTAATGAGCAGTTCTTC. Translated, it gives CASSSGGLALVGNEQFF.

This clonotype has ten or more counts. V is TRBV18 and J is TRBJ1-5, with 11 nucleotides matching TRBD1. CDR3 length: 16 amino acids. Trimming cost V 3 bases and J 6 bases; bases outside gene matches: 7. The germline CDR1 and CDR2 sequences are KGHSH and LQKENI. The CDR3 reads CASSPLTGTGGQPQHF. DNA of the CDR3: TGTGCCAGCTCACCCCTGACTGGGACAGGGGGTCAGCCCCAGCATTTT.

This clonotype was counted many times. V and J are TRBV6-2 or TRBV6-3 and TRBJ1-5; 7 nucleotides agree with TRBD1. This CDR3 comprises 17 residues. The V gene's germline CDR1 is MNHEY and CDR2 SVGEGT. With V trimmed by 4 bases and J by 0 bases, 9 bases remained unmatched. For the CDR3, the DNA is TGTGCCAGCAGTTCCGCGGGACAGAGGTATAGCAATCAGCCCCAGCATTTT. It encodes CASSSAGQRYSNQPQHF.

V usage is TRBV28 and J usage is TRBJ1-5, with TRBD1 as a possible D gene (5 bases). Germline CDR1 and CDR2: MDHEN and SYDVKM. V was trimmed by 3 bases and J by 0 bases, leaving 12 bases between them. This CDR3 comprises 16 residues. The CDR3 DNA sequence: TGTGCCAGCAGTTTGTATTGGGGGAATAGCAATCAGCCCCAGCATTTT. Translating gives CASSLYWGNSNQPQHF.

This clonotype was recorded a few times. The rearrangement uses TRBV9 and TRBJ2-3; 11 bases agree with TRBD1. Per germline, CDR1 SGDLS and CDR2 YYNGEE. V dropped 3 bases and J dropped 4; count of bases not matched to a gene: 7. The CDR3 is 16 amino acids. The CDR3 sequence: CASSDLGQGGSDTQYF. The DNA for the CDR3 is TGTGCCAGCAGCGATTTGGGACAGGGGGGGTCAGATACGCAGTATTTT.

This clonotype has only a few counts. V is TRBV4-2 and J is TRBJ1-5; D remains ambiguous. Trimming removed 1 base at V and 4 bases at J, with 14 bases between. The V gene's germline CDR1 is LGHNA and CDR2 YNFKEQ. This CDR3 has 16 residues. As DNA, the CDR3 is TGTGCCAGCAGCCAAGGGACGGGGTTGGGGAATCAGCCCCAGCATTTT. It encodes CASSQGTGLGNQPQHF.

CDR3 coding DNA: TGCAGTGTCACTAGGGACAGGGGGACCAATCAGCCCCAGCATTTT. Its translation: CSVTRDRGTNQPQHF. The chain carries TRBV20-1 and TRBJ1-5; 11 bases align to TRBD1. The CDR3 spans 15 residues. Per the germline V gene, CDR1 is DFQATT and CDR2 is SNEGSKA (reference sequence). With 7 bases clipped from V and 3 bases from J, the junction kept 8 bases outside the gene matches.

V and J are TRBV5-4 and TRBJ2-1; 9 bases map to TRBD1. The CDR3 has 15 residues. V was pared by 4 bases and J by 7 bases, with 9 bases of the junction left unmatched. Germline V gene sequence: CDR1 SGHNT, CDR2 YYREEE (reference sequence). CDR3 sequence reads: CASSPTGGIGNEQFF. DNA of the CDR3: TGTGCCAGCAGCCCGACAGGGGGGATTGGAAATGAGCAGTTCTTC.

Note on this clonotype: Relative to the germline gene, one junction end is altered; a read error may explain this. This chain connects TRBV27 to TRBJ2-7; D is uncertain. The CDR3 has 15 amino acids. The V gene's germline CDR1 is MNHEY and CDR2 SMNVEV (reference sequence). The DNA of the CDR3 is TGTGCCAGCAGTTTATACGGTATAGGATCCTACGGGCAGTACTTC. This translates into CASSLYGIGSYGQYF.

This clonotype was seen many times. The rearrangement joins TRBV5-1 to TRBJ1-4; a weak D match, TRBD1 (6 bases). The CDR3 runs 16 residues. Germline assignment: CDR1 SGHRS and CDR2 YFSETQ. V gave up 0 bases and J gave up 4 bases, with 13 bases separating them. The CDR3 sequence is CASSLASGGRNEKLFF. The CDR3 coding sequence is TGCGCCAGCAGCTTGGCGTCCGGGGGGCGTAATGAAAAACTGTTTTTT. Drawing the rest from reference TRBV5-1 and TRBJ1-4, the complete variable domain is KAGVTQTPRYLIKTRGQQVTLSCSPISGHRSVSWYQQTPGQGLQFLFEYFSETQRNKGNFPGRFSGRQFSNSRSEMNVSTLELGDSALYLCASSLASGGRNEKLFFGSGTQLSVL.

This clonotype was seen at least ten times. CDR3 bases: TGTGCCATCCCGGGACATGAGTATGAGCAGTTCTTC. Its protein is CAIPGHEYEQFF. V gene TRBV7-9 combines with J gene TRBJ2-1; tentatively, D is TRBD1 (6 bases). Germline V gene data show CDR1 as SEHNR and CDR2 as FQNEAQ (reference sequence). The germline V and J ends were trimmed by 10 bases and 8 bases, with 15 bases remaining between them. The CDR3 extends over 12 amino acids.

This clonotype appeared many times. V and J are TRBV7-9 and TRBJ1-4; D not resolved. V lost 5 bases to trimming and J lost 5 bases, with 9 bases between them. CDR3 length equals 13 residues. CDR1 is SEHNR, CDR2 FQNEAQ, per germline (reference sequence). CDR3 sequence (DNA): TGTGCCAGCAGCCAAAGTCGGAATGAAAAACTGTTTTTT. This gives the protein CASSQSRNEKLFF.

The chain carries TRBV5-1 and TRBJ1-2; D might be TRBD1 (6 bases). V lost 3 bases and J lost 6, with 15 bases in between. CDR3 length: 14 amino acids. Germline CDR1 and CDR2: SGHRS and YFSETQ. The CDR3 is CASSYGTLGDGYTF. CDR3 bases: TGCGCCAGCAGCTACGGGACATTAGGGGATGGCTACACCTTC. Full variable domain (remainder filled in from reference TRBV5-1 and TRBJ1-2): KAGVTQTPRYLIKTRGQQVTLSCSPISGHRSVSWYQQTPGQGLQFLFEYFSETQRNKGNFPGRFSGRQFSNSRSEMNVSTLELGDSALYLCASSYGTLGDGYTFGSGTRLTVV.

There are a few counts of this clonotype. A junction end diverges from the germline sequence, so it may reflect a read error. This rearrangement joins TRBV12-3 or TRBV12-4 to TRBJ2-5; 15 bases align to TRBD2. The CDR3 contains 17 residues. CDR3 DNA sequence: TGTACCAGCAGTCCGGGACTAGCGGGAGGATTCCAAGAGACCCAGTACTTC. It encodes CTSSPGLAGGFQETQYF.

In its sample, this clonotype was seen many times. This chain uses TRBV6-1 with TRBJ1-5, with 8 bases lining up with TRBD1. This CDR3 has 15 residues. The trim removed 5 bases at V and 4 bases at J, leaving 7 bases unmatched. Germline assignment: CDR1 MNHNS and CDR2 SASEGT. CDR3 bases: TGTGCCAGCAGTCTAACAGGGGGAGGTAATCAGCCCCAGCATTTT. Residues: CASSLTGGGNQPQHF.

The chain carries TRBV27 and TRBJ2-2; 9 bases align to TRBD2. This CDR3 is 15 amino acids long. CDR1 and CDR2 (germline): MNHEY, SMNVEV (reference sequence). With 6 bases clipped from V and 7 bases from J, the junction kept 9 bases outside the gene matches. Here the CDR3 reads CASRRIAGVSGELFF. CDR3 sequence (DNA): TGTGCCAGCAGGAGAATAGCGGGAGTTAGCGGGGAGCTGTTTTTT.

This clonotype was seen only once. The DNA for the CDR3 is TGTGCCAGCAGCTCCGATCTAGCGGGACTCAATGAGCAGTTCTTC. The encoded protein is CASSSDLAGLNEQFF. The rearrangement links TRBV11-1 to TRBJ2-1; 9 bases fit TRBD2. V shed 4 bases and J 6 bases; nucleotides not matched to a gene: 7. Germline CDR1 is SGHAT and CDR2 is FQDESV (reference sequence). This CDR3 has 15 residues.

This clonotype has at least ten counts. This rearrangement joins TRBV5-4 to TRBJ2-5; 8 nucleotides match TRBD2. CDR3 size: 15 residues. After removal of 1 base from V and 2 bases from J, the junction contained 4 bases not matched to a gene. Germline V gene lookup returns CDR1 SGHNT and CDR2 YYREEE (reference sequence). Here the CDR3 reads CASSLPSGSQETQYF. The CDR3 bases are TGTGCCAGCAGCTTGCCCAGCGGGAGTCAAGAGACCCAGTACTTC.

In this sample, this clonotype turned up a few times. The gene calls are TRBV19 and TRBJ2-1, with D perhaps matching TRBD1 or TRBD2 (5 bases each). Trimming removed 3 bases from V and 2 bases from J, with 11 bases in between. The CDR3 is 15 residues long. Germline V gene lookup returns CDR1 LNHDA and CDR2 SQIVND (reference sequence). The CDR3 DNA reads as TGTGCCAGTAGTATGGGGGACGGAGCCTACAATGAGCAGTTCTTC. Translating gives CASSMGDGAYNEQFF.

The V and J genes are TRBV30 and TRBJ2-4; D is unclear. The CDR3 loop spans 15 amino acids. CDR1 and CDR2 (germline): GTSNPN, SVGIG (reference sequence). The V end lost 2 bases, the J end lost 1 base, and 12 bases lay between the germline ends. Here the CDR3 reads CAWSWGTWAKNIQYF. CDR3 sequence (DNA): TGTGCCTGGAGTTGGGGAACTTGGGCCAAAAACATTCAGTACTTC.

This clonotype was seen more than once but under ten times. The rearrangement uses TRBV20-1 and TRBJ1-1; 8 bases are shared with TRBD1. J gave up 8 bases and V 4 bases, and 6 bases lay outside the gene matches. From germline, CDR1 is DFQATT and CDR2 SNEGSKA (reference sequence). The CDR3 has 12 amino acids. The DNA of the CDR3 is TGCAGTGCTACCCTACAGGGGGAGGAAGCTTTCTTT. Encoded protein: CSATLQGEEAFF.

The rearrangement joins TRBV28 to TRBJ2-2; possibly TRBD1 for D (6 bases). Germline V gene sequence: CDR1 MDHEN, CDR2 SYDVKM. The CDR3 is 16 residues long. The germline V and J ends were trimmed by 4 bases and 9 bases, with 21 bases remaining between them. This CDR3 is CASSYIRGQAIRELFF. CDR3 bases: TGTGCCAGCAGTTATATCAGGGGCCAAGCGATAAGGGAGCTGTTTTTT. The complete variable domain, with remaining parts taken from reference TRBV28 and TRBJ2-2, reads DVKVTQSSRYLVKRTGEKVFLECVQDMDHENMFWYRQDPGLGLRLIYFSYDVKMKEKGDIPEGYSVSREKKERFSLILESASTNQTSMYLCASSYIRGQAIRELFFGEGSRLTVL.

This clonotype has just a few counts. This CDR3 is CASSQDGGPPYNEQFF. The CDR3, as DNA: TGTGCCAGCAGCCAAGATGGAGGGCCCCCATACAATGAGCAGTTCTTC. The rearrangement uses TRBV4-2 and TRBJ2-1; perhaps TRBD2 as D (6 bases). From germline, CDR1 is LGHNA and CDR2 YNFKEQ. CDR3 size: 16 residues. The germline V and J ends were trimmed by 0 bases and 4 bases, with 13 bases remaining between them.

This clonotype was observed at least ten times. V gene TRBV7-2 combines with J gene TRBJ2-1, with TRBD2 as a possible D gene (5 bases). Trimming pared 2 bases from V and 6 bases from J, leaving 14 bases between. The CDR3 has 15 amino acids. CDR1 and CDR2 (germline): SGHTA, FQGNSA. The CDR3 nucleotides are TGTGCCAGCAGCTTAAATCCCCTAGCTGGCAATGAGCAGTTCTTC. This codes for CASSLNPLAGNEQFF. Supplemented by reference TRBV7-2 and TRBJ2-1, the full variable domain reads GAGVSQSPSNKVTEKGKDVELRCDPISGHTALYWYRQSLGQGLEFLIYFQGNSAPDKSGLPSDRFSAERTGGSVSTLTIQRTQQEDSAVYLCASSLNPLAGNEQFFGPGTRLTVL.

This clonotype showed up just a few times. The chain joins TRBV5-1 to TRBJ2-3; the D gene could be TRBD1 or TRBD2 (5 bases each). The germline V gene has CDR1 SGHRS and CDR2 YFSETQ. This CDR3 spans 14 amino acids. The ends were cut back, 2 bases at V and 2 bases at J, with 9 bases in the middle. The CDR3 is CASSLPGPTDTQYF. The CDR3 DNA reads TGCGCCAGCAGCTTACCGGGACCCACAGATACGCAGTATTTT.